Following are 26 T cell receptor beta chains from one sample sequenced in a study of sequential checkpoint blockade in melanoma. The protocol was immunoSEQ multiplex PCR, while the TCRdb copy is restricted to in-frame clones and leaves out a portion. The sample records approximately 5,000 clones, more than 25% being singletons. Treatment defined: randomized to nivolumab then ipilimumab (arm A) or the reverse (arm B). The source material was tumor tissue (inferred from file names), sampled from a patient given nivolumab and ipilimumab in sequence. The receptors stem from a human donor with melanoma.

This clone has just a few counts. V is TRBV28 and J is TRBJ2-7, with TRBD2 as a possible D gene (6 bases). V was pared by 2 bases and J by 2 bases, with 13 bases between. Germline assignment: CDR1 MDHEN and CDR2 SYDVKM. The CDR3 has 15 amino acids. The CDR3 here is CASSLSGLGTYEQYF. In DNA, the CDR3 is TGTGCCAGCAGTTTAAGCGGGTTAGGTACCTACGAGCAGTACTTC. Supplemented by reference TRBV28 and TRBJ2-7, the full variable domain reads DVKVTQSSRYLVKRTGEKVFLECVQDMDHENMFWYRQDPGLGLRLIYFSYDVKMKEKGDIPEGYSVSREKKERFSLILESASTNQTSMYLCASSLSGLGTYEQYFGPGTRLTVT.

This sequence joins TRBV19 and TRBJ1-2; perhaps TRBD1 as D (5 bases). Trimming stripped 5 bases from V and 3 bases from J, with 19 bases between. In germline, CDR1 is LNHDA, CDR2 SQIVND (reference sequence). The CDR3 sequence is 16 residues long. The CDR3 DNA reads TGTGCCAGTAGTGCCCCTTCGGGGGGAAGGTACTATGGCTACACCTTC. Translated, it gives CASSAPSGGRYYGYTF.

The V and J genes are TRBV29-1 and TRBJ2-7, with D tentatively TRBD1 (6 bases). The CDR3 is 13 amino acids. Deletions cut 6 bases from V and 1 base from J, with 13 bases between. CDR1 SQVTM and CDR2 ANQGSEA come from the germline V gene. CDR3 loop: CSVGRTGSYEQYF. DNA of the CDR3: TGCAGCGTCGGCCGAACAGGGTCCTACGAGCAGTACTTC.

The sample holds many counts of this clone. The rearrangement joins TRBV6-8 to TRBJ2-1; TRBD2 agrees at 7 bases. Germline assignment: CDR1 MNHGY and CDR2 SAAAGT. Trimming took 7 bases from V and 4 from J; bases not matched to a gene: 7. There are 14 residues in the CDR3. CDR3 loop: CASNPGLSYNEQFF. The CDR3, as DNA: TGTGCCAGCAACCCGGGACTATCTTACAATGAGCAGTTCTTC.

The chain has TRBV30 and TRBJ2-2; 7 nucleotides match TRBD1. The CDR3 extends over 15 amino acids. The germline gives CDR1 GTSNPN, CDR2 SVGIG (reference sequence). V lost 8 bases and J lost 6; bases outside the gene matches: 15. Written as DNA, the CDR3 is TGTGCCGGGGGACAGAATTCACTCGTTCCCGGGGAGCTGTTTTTT. Protein product: CAGGQNSLVPGELFF. The complete variable domain, with remaining parts taken from reference TRBV30 and TRBJ2-2, reads SQTIHQWPATLVQPVGSPLSLECTVEGTSNPNLYWYRQAAGRGLQLLFYSVGIGQISSEVPQNLSASRPQDRQFILSSKKLLLSDSGFYLCAGGQNSLVPGELFFGEGSRLTVL.

This clone was recorded a few times. The genes are TRBV6-8 and TRBJ1-5; TRBD1 might be the D (5 bases). The germline V gene has CDR1 MNHGY and CDR2 SAAAGT. CDR3 size: 14 residues. V was trimmed by 6 bases and J by 6 bases, leaving 15 bases between them. The CDR3, as DNA: TGTGCCAGCAGGGGATGGGGGATCGGTCAGCCCCAGCATTTT. It encodes CASRGWGIGQPQHF.

This clone has just a few counts. V is TRBV28 and J is TRBJ2-4; possibly TRBD2 for D (7 bases). The V and J ends lost 6 bases and 0 bases respectively, with 24 bases between them. CDR3 length: 19 amino acids. CDR1 is MDHEN and CDR2 is SYDVKM in the germline V gene. The CDR3 loop reads CASSRAGANSWGAKNIQYF. Here the CDR3 DNA reads TGTGCCAGCAGCCGGGCGGGGGCAAACTCATGGGGAGCCAAAAACATTCAGTACTTC. The full variable domain, its missing parts supplied by reference TRBV28 and TRBJ2-4, is DVKVTQSSRYLVKRTGEKVFLECVQDMDHENMFWYRQDPGLGLRLIYFSYDVKMKEKGDIPEGYSVSREKKERFSLILESASTNQTSMYLCASSRAGANSWGAKNIQYFGAGTRLSVL.

The chain combines TRBV29-1 with TRBJ1-5, with TRBD1 matching over 7 bases. The ends lost 6 bases at V and 7 bases at J; junction bases unmatched: 9. The CDR3 sequence is 13 residues long. CDR1 is SQVTM, CDR2 ANQGSEA, per germline. This CDR3 is CSVQQGIEQPQHF. The CDR3 DNA reads as TGCAGCGTGCAACAGGGGATAGAGCAGCCCCAGCATTTT.

The V call is TRBV28, the J call TRBJ1-4; D uncertain. The germline gives CDR1 MDHEN, CDR2 SYDVKM. This CDR3 comprises 15 residues. V was cut by 5 bases and J by 4 bases, with 14 bases left in between. CDR3 coding DNA: TGTGCCAGCAGTGCACCAGGTACACATAATGAAAAACTGTTTTTT. As protein: CASSAPGTHNEKLFF.

The chain employs TRBV6-8 and TRBJ1-5, with D unclear. The CDR3 consists of 13 residues. V lost 6 bases, J lost 4 bases, and 10 bases lay in between. Germline CDR1 is MNHGY and CDR2 is SAAAGT. The CDR3 DNA follows: TGTGCCAGCAGATACGACACGAATCAGCCCCAGCATTTT. Translation gives CASRYDTNQPQHF.

The rearrangement links TRBV6-8 to TRBJ2-1, with 7 bases lining up with TRBD1. CDR1 is MNHGY and CDR2 is SAAAGT in the germline V gene. The CDR3 spans 14 residues. Losses at the gene ends were 7 bases for V and 3 bases for J; bases not matched to a gene: 6. The CDR3 loop is CASKRDSNYNEQFF. CDR3 sequence (DNA): TGTGCCAGCAAACGGGACAGCAACTACAATGAGCAGTTCTTC.

Sample share makes this clone medium-sized. The chain carries TRBV19 and TRBJ1-1; the D is unclear. The germline CDR1 and CDR2 sequences are LNHDA and SQIVND (reference sequence). V was trimmed by 10 bases and J by 2 bases, leaving 14 bases between them. The CDR3 covers 13 residues. CDR3 protein: CATLRGGNTEAFF. DNA for the CDR3: TGTGCCACCCTAAGAGGAGGAAACACTGAAGCTTTCTTT.

This clone appeared a few times. The V gene is TRBV11-3, the J gene TRBJ2-1; a weak D match, TRBD2 (5 bases). V shed 5 bases and J shed 2 bases, with 16 bases lying between them. In germline, CDR1 is SGHNT, CDR2 YENEEA. The CDR3 extends over 16 amino acids. The CDR3 DNA follows: TGTGCCAGCAGCCCCCCCGGTGGACTTGCCTACAATGAGCAGTTCTTC. The encoded protein is CASSPPGGLAYNEQFF.

By share of the sample, this clone is medium-sized. This rearrangement joins TRBV6-8 to TRBJ2-6; maybe TRBD1 (5 bases). Germline CDR1 reads MNHGY; CDR2 reads SAAAGT. Trimming pared 5 bases from V and 2 bases from J, leaving 19 bases between. This CDR3 comprises 18 residues. CDR3 in amino acids: CASSTPTVVAAGANVLTF. CDR3 bases: TGTGCCAGCAGTACACCGACAGTTGTAGCTGCTGGGGCCAACGTCCTGACTTTC.

This chain uses TRBV19 with TRBJ2-1; D is possibly TRBD1 (6 bases). Per the germline V gene, CDR1 is LNHDA and CDR2 is SQIVND (reference sequence). The ends were cut back, 7 bases at V and 0 bases at J, with 13 bases in the middle. CDR3 length: 15 residues. In DNA, the CDR3 is TGTGCCAGTAAGACCGGGACAACCTCCTACAATGAGCAGTTCTTC. Translating gives CASKTGTTSYNEQFF. Together with reference TRBV19 and TRBJ2-1, the CDR3 gives the full variable domain: DGGITQSPKYLFRKEGQNVTLSCEQNLNHDAMYWYRQDPGQGLRLIYYSQIVNDFQKGDIAEGYSVSREKKESFPLTVTSAQKNPTAFYLCASKTGTTSYNEQFFGPGTRLTVL.

This clone has ten or more counts. The CDR3 DNA follows: TGTGCCAGCAGCTTAAGGGCCCTACCCTCTGGGGCCAACGTCCTGACTTTC. It encodes CASSLRALPSGANVLTF. The V gene is TRBV11-3, the J gene TRBJ2-6; D not certain. The CDR3 length is 17 residues. Per the germline V gene, CDR1 is SGHNT and CDR2 is YENEEA. V lost 2 bases and J 0 bases, leaving 11 bases between the germline ends.

This clone has at least ten counts. The chain links TRBV6-1 to TRBJ1-2; 9 nucleotides agree with TRBD1. V shed 0 bases and J 5 bases; nucleotides not matched to a gene: 10. Germline values: CDR1 MNHNS, CDR2 SASEGT. The CDR3 consists of 17 residues. The CDR3 nucleotides are TGTGCCAGCAGTGAAGCGACAGGGGGTCTGGAACCATATGGCTACACCTTC. This gives the protein CASSEATGGLEPYGYTF.

This clone has more than one count but fewer than ten. This chain links TRBV30 with TRBJ1-1; D ambiguous. Germline-derived CDR1 and CDR2 are GTSNPN and SVGIG (reference sequence). Trimming stripped 4 bases from V and 8 bases from J, with 14 bases between. The CDR3 is 12 residues long. The CDR3 sequence: CAWNLVLREAFF. DNA of the CDR3: TGTGCCTGGAACTTGGTTTTGAGGGAAGCTTTCTTT.

This clone was found many times. V gene TRBV11-3 combines with J gene TRBJ2-5; TRBD2 aligns across 7 bases. This CDR3 spans 14 amino acids. The germline CDR1 and CDR2 sequences are SGHNT and YENEEA. Unmatched junction bases numbered 6, after V lost 5 bases and J lost 3 bases. Here the CDR3 reads CASSQTGGEETQYF. The CDR3 DNA reads as TGTGCCAGCAGCCAAACGGGGGGTGAAGAGACCCAGTACTTC.

This clone was found a few times. The rearrangement joins TRBV28 to TRBJ2-5; D perhaps matches TRBD1 (6 bases). The CDR3 totals 12 residues. With 8 bases removed from V and 4 bases from J, the gap between germline ends came to 11 bases. Germline CDR1 reads MDHEN; CDR2 reads SYDVKM. CDR3 region: CASGQYRETQYF. CDR3 nucleotide sequence: TGTGCCAGCGGACAGTACAGAGAGACCCAGTACTTC.

This sequence joins TRBV6-8 and TRBJ2-7; 13 bases are shared with TRBD2. The CDR3 runs to 18 residues. Trimming took 2 bases from V and 2 from J; bases not matched to a gene: 9. Germline V gene sequence: CDR1 MNHGY, CDR2 SAAAGT. The CDR3 here is CASSYKLGGTSGAYEQYF. The CDR3 nucleotides are TGTGCCAGCAGTTACAAGTTGGGAGGGACTAGCGGGGCCTACGAGCAGTACTTC.

In its sample, this clone was seen a few times. The rearrangement joins TRBV2 to TRBJ2-7; D possibly corresponds to TRBD1 (6 bases). Trimming removed 7 bases at V and 4 bases at J, with 17 bases between. From germline, CDR1 is SNHLY and CDR2 FYNNEI. There are 14 residues in the CDR3. This chain's CDR3 is CASKSRQETYEQYF. The CDR3 nucleotides are TGTGCCAGCAAATCGCGACAGGAAACATACGAGCAGTACTTC.

The table lists this clone with many counts. The CDR3 DNA follows: TGTGCCAGCAGCCCTCCCAGGGTACGGACTAGGACTGAAGCTTTCTTT. This codes for CASSPPRVRTRTEAFF. The chain is built from TRBV7-7 and TRBJ1-1, with D tentatively TRBD1 (5 bases). CDR1 and CDR2 from the germline V gene are SSHAT and FNYEAQ (reference sequence). This CDR3 spans 16 amino acids. V lost 5 bases and J lost 5, with 21 bases in between.

Within the sample, this clone is medium-sized. The chain couples TRBV9 to TRBJ1-1, with D tentatively TRBD1 (6 bases). The CDR3 has 19 amino acids. Germline V gene data show CDR1 as SGDLS and CDR2 as YYNGEE. V was pared by 1 base and J by 3 bases, with 25 bases between. The CDR3 DNA is TGTGCCAGCAGCGTAACGAACAGGGTTTTGGATGGTGAGGACACTGAAGCTTTCTTT. Encoded protein: CASSVTNRVLDGEDTEAFF.

The chain combines TRBV7-5 with TRBJ2-7; TRBD1, as called in the table, went unchecked against the DNA. TRBV7-5 is flagged as a pseudogene. The CDR3 runs 15 residues. The DNA for the CDR3 is TGTGCCAGCAGCTCGGGGCACAGGGAATTCTACGAGCAGTACTTC. Translation: CASSSGHREFYEQYF.

This clone showed up many times. The chain uses TRBV5-2 and TRBJ1-1; whether TRBD1, the table's D call, matches the DNA was not checked. TRBV5-2 is designated a pseudogene. The CDR3 totals 14 residues. CDR3 sequence (DNA): TGTGCCAGCAATACAGGGGGCCGACACACTGAAGCTTTCTTT. Its translation: CASNTGGRHTEAFF.